Below are 24 T cell receptor beta chains sequenced from a single sample in a study of blood T cells in healthy people across ages. The authors ran a second PCR of 7 to 11 cycles using a sample-barcoded 5' primer and a J-beta primer mix. TCRdb reprocessed the 5' RACE reads via MiXCR and lists one record per CDR3 protein. The table includes 1,300,000 or so distinct CDR3 sequences, 59% detected once. The sample comprised blood. Receptors originate from a man aged 18 to 35 in good health.

This chain uses TRBV21-1 with TRBJ2-7; TRBD2 is taken as the D call from the table, unchecked against the DNA. TRBV21-1 is termed a pseudogene. The CDR3 is made up of 18 amino acids. CDR3 loop: CASSGLTGPKWSSYEQYF. CDR3 nucleotides: TGTGCCAGCAGCGGGCTTACAGGGCCCAAATGGAGCTCCTACGAGCAGTACTTC.

This clonotype came up many times. The V gene is TRBV27, the J gene TRBJ2-6; the D is unclear. From germline, CDR1 is MNHEY and CDR2 SMNVEV (reference sequence). V lost 7 bases, J lost 0 bases, and 4 bases lay in between. CDR3 length: 13 amino acids. The CDR3 sequence is CASTPSGANVLTF. The CDR3 coding sequence is TGTGCCAGCACCCCCTCTGGGGCCAACGTCCTGACTTTC.

This clonotype was counted a few times. The V and J genes are TRBV15 and TRBJ2-7; D is ambiguous. This CDR3 comprises 14 residues. Trimming took 4 bases from V and 2 from J, leaving 12 bases between them. CDR1 and CDR2 (germline): LNHNV, YYDKDF (reference sequence). In DNA, the CDR3 is TGTGCCACCAGCACCTGGTCTGGAGCCTACGAGCAGTACTTC. Translated, it gives CATSTWSGAYEQYF.

This clonotype was counted between two and nine times. The CDR3 is CASSNRRQFF. The CDR3 DNA is TGTGCCAGCAGTAACAGGCGGCAGTTCTTC. The rearrangement links TRBV28 to TRBJ2-1, with D perhaps matching TRBD1 (5 bases). V was cut by 5 bases and J by 12 bases, with 8 bases left in between. The CDR3 is 10 residues long. CDR1 and CDR2 from the germline V gene are MDHEN and SYDVKM.

The J gene is TRBJ2-5, the V gene TRBV7-8; weak D call: TRBD2 (5 bases). The J call may be faulty, since TRBJ2-7 better matches the DNA end. The CDR3 totals 15 residues. Per the germline V gene, CDR1 is SGHVS and CDR2 is FQNEAQ. The CDR3 coding sequence is TGTGCCAGCAGCTTAGGTGGCCTAGCTCTCCACGAGCAGTACTTC. This codes for CASSLGGLALHEQYF.

The CDR3 sequence is CASSLTSGSTGELFF. The CDR3 region has the DNA TGCGCCAGCAGCCTGACTAGCGGTAGCACCGGGGAGCTGTTTTTT. The chain carries TRBV5-1 and TRBJ2-2; 9 nucleotides align to TRBD2. Germline loops: CDR1 SGHRS, CDR2 YFSETQ. The J segment lost 4 bases and the V segment lost 4 bases, leaving 5 bases of the junction unmatched. This CDR3 has 15 amino acids.

This rearrangement joins TRBV4-3 to TRBJ2-7; D possibly corresponds to TRBD2 (6 bases). V lost 4 bases to trimming and J lost 0 bases, with 19 bases between them. CDR3 size: 17 residues. The V gene's germline CDR1 is LGHNA and CDR2 YSLEER. This CDR3 is CASSRGLTGVSSYEQYF. The CDR3 DNA follows: TGCGCCAGCAGCCGGGGGTTAACGGGGGTCAGCTCCTACGAGCAGTACTTC.

This clonotype showed up just once. V gene TRBV4-1 combines with J gene TRBJ2-2; 8 bases align to TRBD2. V was pared by 4 bases and J by 2 bases, with 9 bases of the junction left unmatched. Germline CDR1 MGHRA, CDR2 YSYEKL. The CDR3 contains 17 residues. The CDR3 sequence: CASSPRVAGINTGELFF. Written as DNA, the CDR3 is TGCGCCAGCAGCCCCCGGGTAGCGGGGATAAACACCGGGGAGCTGTTTTTT.

The chain combines TRBV7-9 with TRBJ1-2; 10 bases are shared with TRBD1. V was clipped by 0 bases and J by 4 bases; unmatched bases: 2. Germline V gives CDR1 SEHNR, CDR2 FQNEAQ (reference sequence). CDR3 length: 15 amino acids. CDR3: CASSLATGGGYGYTF. The CDR3 DNA reads TGTGCCAGCAGCTTAGCGACAGGGGGCGGCTATGGCTACACCTTC. Filled out from reference TRBV7-9 and TRBJ1-2, the complete variable domain reads DTGVSQNPRHKITKRGQNVTFRCDPISEHNRLYWYRQTLGQGPEFLTYFQNEAQLEKSRLLSDRFSAERPKGSFSTLEIQRTEQGDSAMYLCASSLATGGGYGYTFGSGTRLTVV.

This clonotype was detected many times. The rearrangement joins TRBV6-6 to TRBJ1-4; D unclear. There are 11 residues in the CDR3. Trimming left V 6 bases short and J 5 bases short, with 4 bases between. The germline gives CDR1 MNHNY, CDR2 SVGAGI (reference sequence). CDR3 coding DNA: TGTGCCAGCAGCTCAAATGAAAAACTGTTTTTT. Protein: CASSSNEKLFF.

A note on this clonotype: An end of the junction differs from the germline gene, which may be a read error. The J gene is TRBJ1-5, the V gene TRBV4-1; D uncertain. This CDR3 has 13 amino acids. Germline-derived CDR1 and CDR2 are MGHRA and YSYEKL. In DNA form, the CDR3 reads TGCGCCAGCAGCCGAGATAGCAATCAGCCCCATCATTTT. Protein sequence: CASSRDSNQPHHF.

This chain uses TRBV2 with TRBJ1-5; tentatively, D is TRBD1 (6 bases). From germline, CDR1 is SNHLY and CDR2 FYNNEI. CDR3 length: 14 amino acids. Trimming removed 4 bases from V and 2 bases from J, with 9 bases in between. The CDR3 protein is CASSARQGNQPQHF. As DNA, the CDR3 is TGTGCCAGCAGTGCCAGACAGGGCAATCAGCCCCAGCATTTT.

The chain links TRBV7-9 to TRBJ2-4; D gene unclear. The DNA end lines up better with TRBJ2-7; the J call may be wrong. CDR3 length: 13 residues. Looked up from germline, CDR1 is SEHNR and CDR2 is FQNEAQ (reference sequence). The CDR3: CASSNPGFYEQYF. Here the CDR3 DNA reads TGTGCCAGCAGCAATCCCGGGTTCTACGAGCAGTACTTC.

V usage is TRBV11-3 and J usage is TRBJ2-2, with TRBD1 identical over 10 bases. CDR3 length equals 17 residues. Germline V gene data show CDR1 as SGHNT and CDR2 as YENEEA. The ends lost 2 bases at V and 4 bases at J; junction bases unmatched: 7. The CDR3 sequence is CASSLNPWTGGTGELFF. The CDR3 nucleotides read TGTGCCAGCAGCTTAAACCCTTGGACAGGGGGCACCGGGGAGCTGTTTTTT.

This rearrangement joins TRBV29-1 to TRBJ2-5; D is possibly TRBD2 (7 bases). Trimming cost V 6 bases and J 4 bases, with 15 bases left between them. Germline V gene lookup returns CDR1 SQVTM and CDR2 ANQGSEA. CDR3 length equals 13 residues. The CDR3 region is CSVVGLGGETQYF. CDR3 nucleotide sequence: TGCAGCGTCGTCGGACTAGGGGGAGAGACCCAGTACTTC. Combining the CDR3 with reference TRBV29-1 and TRBJ2-5 gives the whole variable domain SAVISQKPSRDICQRGTSLTIQCQVDSQVTMMFWYRQQPGQSLTLIATANQGSEATYESGFVIDKFPISRPNLTFSTLTVSNMSPEDSSIYLCSVVGLGGETQYFGPGTRLLVL.

V is TRBV6-1 and J is TRBJ2-5; D possibly uses TRBD1 or TRBD2 (5 bases each). The CDR3 has 17 residues. CDR1 and CDR2 (germline): MNHNS, SASEGT. Trimming pared 5 bases from V and 5 bases from J, leaving 24 bases between. CDR3 sequence (DNA): TGTGCCAGCAGTCCGGGGCCAACTAGTAAACTCCAGGAGACCCAGTACTTC. Translating it yields CASSPGPTSKLQETQYF.

CDR3 nucleotide sequence: TGTGCCAGCAGGGGCGGGGTCACCTACGAGCAGTACTTC. Translated: CASRGGVTYEQYF. The chain couples TRBV6-2 or TRBV6-3 to TRBJ2-4; possible D gene TRBD2, 6 bases. TRBJ2-7 explains the end of the DNA better; the J call may be wrong. The CDR3 is made up of 13 amino acids. The germline gives CDR1 MNHEY, CDR2 SVGEGT.

The chain carries TRBV4-1 and TRBJ1-1, with unresolved D. The germline CDR1 and CDR2 sequences are MGHRA and YSYEKL. Trimming removed 1 base at V and 5 bases at J, with 14 bases between. CDR3 length: 15 residues. The CDR3 nucleotides read TGCGCCAGCAGCCAAGGGCCTCCAGGAACTACTGAAGCTTTCTTT. This encodes CASSQGPPGTTEAFF.

The CDR3 coding sequence is TGCGCCAGCAGCCCACATGGGACGAACACTGAAGCTTTCTTT. Translated, it gives CASSPHGTNTEAFF. This chain joins TRBV4-1 and TRBJ1-1; a possible D gene is TRBD1 (5 bases). The CDR3 runs 14 residues. V shed 4 bases and J shed 1 base, with 10 bases lying between them. The germline V gene encodes CDR1 MGHRA and CDR2 YSYEKL.

The chain recombines TRBV7-9 with TRBJ1-1; tentatively, D is TRBD1 (5 bases). Trimming stripped 9 bases from V and 0 bases from J, with 14 bases between. Germline lookup yields CDR1 SEHNR and CDR2 FQNEAQ (reference sequence). CDR3 size: 14 residues. The CDR3 here is CASNAGTMNTEAFF. In DNA, the CDR3 is TGTGCCAGTAATGCGGGGACTATGAACACTGAAGCTTTCTTT.

The chain recombines TRBV29-1 with TRBJ2-7; 7 nucleotides align to TRBD1. The CDR3 is made up of 11 amino acids. Germline CDR1 is SQVTM and CDR2 is ANQGSEA. Trimming took 7 bases from V and 6 from J; bases not matched to a gene: 6. CDR3 coding DNA: TGCAGCGCGATACAGGGGAGCGAGCAGTACTTC. It is translated as CSAIQGSEQYF.

This clonotype was seen a few times. V gene TRBV27 combines with J gene TRBJ2-5; TRBD1 might be the D (6 bases). V lost 5 bases to trimming and J lost 2 bases, with 15 bases between them. CDR3 length: 15 amino acids. Germline CDR1 is MNHEY and CDR2 is SMNVEV (reference sequence). The CDR3 sequence is CASSLQGSRQETQYF. CDR3 in DNA: TGTGCCAGCAGTCTCCAGGGGTCAAGGCAAGAGACCCAGTACTTC.

The chain is built from TRBV21-1 and TRBJ1-1. TRBV21-1 is listed as a pseudogene. The CDR3 extends over 13 amino acids. The CDR3 DNA reads TGTGCCAGCAGCAAAGGTAGAGACACTGAAGCTTTCTTT. It codes for CASSKGRDTEAFF.

The V call is TRBV7-2, the J call TRBJ1-2; D gene ambiguous. Germline V gene lookup returns CDR1 SGHTA and CDR2 FQGNSA. The CDR3 is made up of 11 amino acids. The germline V and J ends were trimmed by 5 bases and 7 bases, with 8 bases remaining between them. The CDR3 DNA sequence: TGTGCCAGCAGCATAGGGTTTGGCTACACCTTC. Amino acids: CASSIGFGYTF.